The clone carrying this T cell receptor beta chain was seen only a few times. The CDR3 covers 14 residues. V was cut by 0 bases and J by 6 bases, with 12 bases left in between. Germline values: CDR1 MNHEY, CDR2 SVGAGI. Per the authors' pipeline: By means of reference gene primer amplification, nucleated cell counts were estimated. Generated by immunoSEQ multiplex PCR, the TCRdb table keeps only in-frame clones and is missing some. That table is the source of V, J and clone size, and D and trimming were worked out from the DNA. The sample yields 60,000 to 70,000 clones, roughly 68% seen once. This sample is drawn from a study of blood T cell repertoires in COVID-19. Study-wide background: Acute and convalescent COVID-19 samples came from the United States, Italy and Spain. Sources were T cells, B-cell-depleted T cells, or PBMCs; the material itself was cDNA or gDNA.

The rearrangement joins TRBV6-5 to TRBJ2-7, with D tentatively TRBD1 (5 bases). This clonotype originated in a woman aged 80 or over with acute or convalescent COVID-19. Sequencing was carried out using peripheral blood. The CDR3 region has the DNA TGTGCCAGCAGTTACTCGGCAGGGCAGTCCGAGCAGTACTTC. Translated: CASSYSAGQSEQYF.